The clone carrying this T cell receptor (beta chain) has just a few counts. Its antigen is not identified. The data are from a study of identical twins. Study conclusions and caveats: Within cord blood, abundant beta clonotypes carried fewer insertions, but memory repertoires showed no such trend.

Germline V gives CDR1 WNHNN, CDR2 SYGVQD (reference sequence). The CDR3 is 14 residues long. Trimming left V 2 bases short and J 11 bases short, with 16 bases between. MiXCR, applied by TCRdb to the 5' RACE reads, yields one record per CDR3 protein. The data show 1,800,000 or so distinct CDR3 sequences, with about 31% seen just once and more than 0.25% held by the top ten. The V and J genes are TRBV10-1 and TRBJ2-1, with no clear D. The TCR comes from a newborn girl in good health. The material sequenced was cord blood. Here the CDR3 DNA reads TGCGCCAGCAGTGAGGGGGTAGGGATAACTAAGCAGTTCTTC. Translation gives CASSEGVGITKQFF.